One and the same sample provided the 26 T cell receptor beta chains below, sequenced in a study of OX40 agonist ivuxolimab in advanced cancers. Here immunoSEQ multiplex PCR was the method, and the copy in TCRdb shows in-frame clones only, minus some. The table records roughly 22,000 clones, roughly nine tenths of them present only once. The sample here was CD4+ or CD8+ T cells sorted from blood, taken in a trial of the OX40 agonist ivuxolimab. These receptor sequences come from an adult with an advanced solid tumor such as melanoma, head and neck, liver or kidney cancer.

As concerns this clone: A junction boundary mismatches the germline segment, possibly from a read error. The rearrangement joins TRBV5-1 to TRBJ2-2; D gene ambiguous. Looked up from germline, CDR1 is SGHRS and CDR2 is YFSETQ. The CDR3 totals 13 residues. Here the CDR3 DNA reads TGTGCCAGCAGCCCCTACAGCACCGGGGAGCTGTTTTTT. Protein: CASSPYSTGELFF.

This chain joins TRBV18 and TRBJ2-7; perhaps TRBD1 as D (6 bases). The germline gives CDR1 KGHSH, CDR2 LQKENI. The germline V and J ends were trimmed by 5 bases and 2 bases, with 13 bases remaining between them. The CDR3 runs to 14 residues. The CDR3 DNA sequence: TGTGCCAGCTCAAACCCGGACAGCCCCTACGAGCAGTACTTC. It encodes CASSNPDSPYEQYF.

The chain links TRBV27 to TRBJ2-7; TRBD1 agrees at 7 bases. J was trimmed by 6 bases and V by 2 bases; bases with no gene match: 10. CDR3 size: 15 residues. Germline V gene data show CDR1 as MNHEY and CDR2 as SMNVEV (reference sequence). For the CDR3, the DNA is TGTGCCAGCAGTTTAGTGGGACAGAGTCTTACCGAGCAGTACTTC. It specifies CASSLVGQSLTEQYF.

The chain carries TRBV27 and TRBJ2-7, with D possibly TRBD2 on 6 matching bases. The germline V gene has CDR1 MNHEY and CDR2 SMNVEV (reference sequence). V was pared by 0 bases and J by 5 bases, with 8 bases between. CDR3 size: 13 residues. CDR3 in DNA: TGTGCCAGCAGTTTATCTTCGGGGGACGAGCAGTACTTC. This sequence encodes CASSLSSGDEQYF.

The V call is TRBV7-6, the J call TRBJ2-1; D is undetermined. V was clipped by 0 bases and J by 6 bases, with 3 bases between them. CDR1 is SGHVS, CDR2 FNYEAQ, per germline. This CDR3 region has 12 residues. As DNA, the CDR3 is TGTGCCAGCAGCTTAGCGCTCAATGAGCAGTTCTTC. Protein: CASSLALNEQFF.

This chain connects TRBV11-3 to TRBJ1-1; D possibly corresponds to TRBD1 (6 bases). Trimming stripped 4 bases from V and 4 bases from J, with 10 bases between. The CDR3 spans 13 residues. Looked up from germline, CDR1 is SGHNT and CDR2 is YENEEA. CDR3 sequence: CASSSRGRTEAFF. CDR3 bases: TGTGCCAGCAGCTCCAGGGGCCGCACTGAAGCTTTCTTT.

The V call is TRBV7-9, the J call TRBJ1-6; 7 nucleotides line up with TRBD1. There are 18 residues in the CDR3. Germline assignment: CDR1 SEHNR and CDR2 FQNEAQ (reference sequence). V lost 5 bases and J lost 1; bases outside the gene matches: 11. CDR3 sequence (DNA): TGTGCCAGCAGCCACGAGGGACAGATCGCATCCTATAATTCACCCCTCCACTTT. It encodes CASSHEGQIASYNSPLHF.

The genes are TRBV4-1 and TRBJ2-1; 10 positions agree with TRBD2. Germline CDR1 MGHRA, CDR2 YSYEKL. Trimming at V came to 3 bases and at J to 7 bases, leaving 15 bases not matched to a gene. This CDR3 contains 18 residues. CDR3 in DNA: TGCGCCAGCAGCCATGAAGAGATAGCGGGAGGTTTTCCAAATGAGCAGTTCTTC. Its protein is CASSHEEIAGGFPNEQFF.

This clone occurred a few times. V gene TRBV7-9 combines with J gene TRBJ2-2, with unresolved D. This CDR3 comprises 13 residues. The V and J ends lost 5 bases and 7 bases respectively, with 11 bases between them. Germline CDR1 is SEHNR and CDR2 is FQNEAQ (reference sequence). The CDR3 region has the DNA TGTGCCAGCAGCCCATCGGGTGTCGGGGAGCTGTTTTTT. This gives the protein CASSPSGVGELFF.

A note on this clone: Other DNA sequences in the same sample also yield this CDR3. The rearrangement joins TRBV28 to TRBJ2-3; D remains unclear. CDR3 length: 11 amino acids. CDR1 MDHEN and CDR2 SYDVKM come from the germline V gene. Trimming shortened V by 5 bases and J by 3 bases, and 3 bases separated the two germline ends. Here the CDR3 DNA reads TGTGCCAGCAGTCCGACAGATACGCAGTATTTT. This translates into CASSPTDTQYF.

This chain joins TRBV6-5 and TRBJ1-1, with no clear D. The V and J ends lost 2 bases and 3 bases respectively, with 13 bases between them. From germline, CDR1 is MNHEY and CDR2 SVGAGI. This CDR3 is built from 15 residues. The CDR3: CASSYARPPYTEAFF. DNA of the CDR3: TGTGCCAGCAGTTACGCCAGACCACCCTACACTGAAGCTTTCTTT.

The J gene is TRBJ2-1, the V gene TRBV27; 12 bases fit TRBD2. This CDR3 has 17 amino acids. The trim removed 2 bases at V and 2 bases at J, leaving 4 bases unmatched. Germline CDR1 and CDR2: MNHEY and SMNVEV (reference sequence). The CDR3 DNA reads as TGTGCCAGCAGTTTAAGGTCTAGCGGGAGGGCCTACAATGAGCAGTTCTTC. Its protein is CASSLRSSGRAYNEQFF.

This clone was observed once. For the CDR3, the DNA is TGTGCCAGCAGTTTACAGGGGGCCGGTAACTATGGCTACACCTTC. Amino acids: CASSLQGAGNYGYTF. V and J are TRBV28 and TRBJ1-2, with 8 positions matching TRBD1. V gave up 2 bases and J gave up 1 base; unmatched junction bases: 3. The V gene's germline CDR1 is MDHEN and CDR2 SYDVKM. CDR3 length: 15 residues.

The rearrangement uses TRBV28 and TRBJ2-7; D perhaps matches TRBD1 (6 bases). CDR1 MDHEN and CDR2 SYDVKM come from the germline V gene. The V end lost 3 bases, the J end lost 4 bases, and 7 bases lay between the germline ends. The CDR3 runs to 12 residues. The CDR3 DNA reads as TGTGCCAGCAGTTTCCAGGGGTACGAGCAGTACTTC. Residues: CASSFQGYEQYF.

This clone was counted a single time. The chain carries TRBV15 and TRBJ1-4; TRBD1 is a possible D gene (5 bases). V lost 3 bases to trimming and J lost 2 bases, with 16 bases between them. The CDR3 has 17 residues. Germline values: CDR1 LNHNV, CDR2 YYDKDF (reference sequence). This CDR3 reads CATSSPQGRTTNEKLFF. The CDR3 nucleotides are TGTGCCACCAGCAGTCCTCAGGGACGCACGACTAATGAAAAACTGTTTTTT.

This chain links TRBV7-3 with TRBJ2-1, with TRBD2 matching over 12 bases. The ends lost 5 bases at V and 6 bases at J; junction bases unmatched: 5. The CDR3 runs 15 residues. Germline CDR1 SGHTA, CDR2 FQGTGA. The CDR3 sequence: CASSALAGGPNEQFF. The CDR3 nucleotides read TGTGCCAGCAGCGCCCTAGCGGGAGGGCCCAATGAGCAGTTCTTC. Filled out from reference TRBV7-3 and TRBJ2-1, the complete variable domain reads GAGVSQTPSNKVTEKGKYVELRCDPISGHTALYWYRQSLGQGPEFLIYFQGTGAADDSGLPNDRFFAVRPEGSVSTLKIQRTERGDSAVYLCASSALAGGPNEQFFGPGTRLTVL.

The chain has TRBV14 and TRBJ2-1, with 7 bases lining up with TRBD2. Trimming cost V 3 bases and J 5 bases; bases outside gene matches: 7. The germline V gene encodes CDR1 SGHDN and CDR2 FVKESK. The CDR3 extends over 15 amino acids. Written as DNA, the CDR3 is TGTGCCAGCAGCCAGAGAGCGGGGATACACAATGAGCAGTTCTTC. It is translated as CASSQRAGIHNEQFF.

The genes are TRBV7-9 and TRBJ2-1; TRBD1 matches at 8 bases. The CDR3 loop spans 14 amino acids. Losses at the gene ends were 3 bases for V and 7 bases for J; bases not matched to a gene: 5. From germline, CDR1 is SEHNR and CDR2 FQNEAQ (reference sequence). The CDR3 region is CASSLTQGENEQFF. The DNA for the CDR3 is TGTGCCAGCAGCTTGACACAGGGGGAGAATGAGCAGTTCTTC.

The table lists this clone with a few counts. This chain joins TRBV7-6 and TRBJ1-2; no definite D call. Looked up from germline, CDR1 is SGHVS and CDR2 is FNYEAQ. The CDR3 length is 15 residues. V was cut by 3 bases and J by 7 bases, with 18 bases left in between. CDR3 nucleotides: TGTGCCAGCAGCTTCTTCCCACAAATGGCTGCTGGCTACACCTTC. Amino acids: CASSFFPQMAAGYTF.

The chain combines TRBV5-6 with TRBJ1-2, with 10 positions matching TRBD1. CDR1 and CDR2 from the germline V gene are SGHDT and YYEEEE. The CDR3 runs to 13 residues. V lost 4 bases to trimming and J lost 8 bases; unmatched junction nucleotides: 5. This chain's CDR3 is CASSLKDRGGYTF. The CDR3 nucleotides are TGTGCCAGCAGCCTGAAGGACAGGGGGGGCTACACCTTC.

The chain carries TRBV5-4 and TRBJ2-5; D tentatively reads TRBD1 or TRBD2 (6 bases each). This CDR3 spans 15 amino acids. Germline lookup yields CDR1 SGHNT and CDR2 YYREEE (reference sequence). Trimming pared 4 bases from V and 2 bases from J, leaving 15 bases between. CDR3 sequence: CASSGLGGLQETQYF. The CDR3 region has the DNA TGTGCCAGCAGCGGTTTAGGGGGGCTACAAGAGACCCAGTACTTC.

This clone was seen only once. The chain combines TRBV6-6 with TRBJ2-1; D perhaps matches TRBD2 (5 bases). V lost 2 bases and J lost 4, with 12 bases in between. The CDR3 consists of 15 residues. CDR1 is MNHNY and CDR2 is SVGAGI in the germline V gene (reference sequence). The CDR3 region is CASSYVDPGYNEQFF. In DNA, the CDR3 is TGTGCCAGCAGTTACGTTGATCCGGGATACAATGAGCAGTTCTTC.

The CDR3 region is CASSIRRERFGGTDTQYF. CDR3 nucleotide sequence: TGTGCCAGTAGTATACGGCGGGAGCGCTTCGGGGGGACAGATACGCAGTATTTT. The chain has TRBV19 and TRBJ2-3; 7 bases align to TRBD2. Germline V gene lookup returns CDR1 LNHDA and CDR2 SQIVND (reference sequence). The CDR3 runs to 18 residues. V shed 2 bases and J 3 bases; nucleotides not matched to a gene: 14.

The CDR3 sequence is CASSYQQASYGYTF. In DNA, the CDR3 is TGTGCCAGCAGTTACCAACAGGCCTCCTATGGCTACACCTTC. The chain couples TRBV6-5 to TRBJ1-2; weak D call: TRBD1 (5 bases). CDR1 and CDR2 (germline): MNHEY, SVGAGI. Trimming shortened V by 2 bases and J by 4 bases, and 11 bases separated the two germline ends. This CDR3 contains 14 residues.

The CDR3: CASSLSLGHQETQYF. The CDR3 DNA sequence: TGTGCCAGCAGTTTATCGCTGGGGCATCAAGAGACCCAGTACTTC. V and J are TRBV27 and TRBJ2-5, with a possible D match to TRBD1 (5 bases). Germline CDR1 reads MNHEY; CDR2 reads SMNVEV (reference sequence). The CDR3 is made up of 15 amino acids. Trimming stripped 0 bases from V and 2 bases from J, with 10 bases between.

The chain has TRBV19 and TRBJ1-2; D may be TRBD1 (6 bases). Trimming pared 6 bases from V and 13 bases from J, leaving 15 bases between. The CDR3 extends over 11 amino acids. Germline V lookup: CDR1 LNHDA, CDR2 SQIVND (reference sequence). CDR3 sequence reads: CASRTGNWCTF. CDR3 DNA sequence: TGTGCCAGTAGGACAGGAAATTGGTGCACCTTC.